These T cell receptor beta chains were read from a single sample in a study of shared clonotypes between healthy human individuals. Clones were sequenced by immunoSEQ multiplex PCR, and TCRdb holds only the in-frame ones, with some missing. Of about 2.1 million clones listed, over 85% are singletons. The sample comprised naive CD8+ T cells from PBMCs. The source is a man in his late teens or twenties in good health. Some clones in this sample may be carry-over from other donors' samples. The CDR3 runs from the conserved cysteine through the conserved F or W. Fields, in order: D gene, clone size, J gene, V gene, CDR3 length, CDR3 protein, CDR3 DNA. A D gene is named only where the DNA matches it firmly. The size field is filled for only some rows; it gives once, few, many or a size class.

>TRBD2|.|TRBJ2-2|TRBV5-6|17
CASSEPWVEGGTGELFF
TGTGCCAGCAGCGAACCTTGGGTGGAGGGAGGGACGGGGGAGCTGTTTTTT
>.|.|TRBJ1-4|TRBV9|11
CASSTGGKLFF
TGTGCCAGCAGCACGGGGGGAAAACTGTTTTTT
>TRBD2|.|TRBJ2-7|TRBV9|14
CASSVGGSTHEQYF
TGTGCCAGCAGCGTAGGCGGGAGCACCCACGAGCAGTACTTC
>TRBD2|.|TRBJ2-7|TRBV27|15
CASSLSTGLRYEQYF
TGTGCCAGCAGTTTATCCACGGGACTAAGGTACGAGCAGTACTTC
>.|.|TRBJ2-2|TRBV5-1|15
CASSLGESVTGELFF
TGCGCCAGCAGCTTGGGCGAATCTGTCACCGGGGAGCTGTTTTTT
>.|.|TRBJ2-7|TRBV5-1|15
CASSQKGVPTYEQYF
TGCGCCAGCAGCCAAAAGGGGGTACCCACCTACGAGCAGTACTTC
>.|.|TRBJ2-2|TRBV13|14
CASSLKVAAGELFF
TGTGCCAGCAGCTTAAAGGTAGCCGCCGGGGAGCTGTTTTTT
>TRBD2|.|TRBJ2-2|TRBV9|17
CASSVASGSRGTGELFF
TGTGCCAGCAGCGTAGCAAGCGGGAGTAGGGGCACCGGGGAGCTGTTTTTT
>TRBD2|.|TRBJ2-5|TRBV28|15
CASSPGTSHQETQYF
TGTGCCAGCAGTCCGGGGACTAGCCACCAAGAGACCCAGTACTTC
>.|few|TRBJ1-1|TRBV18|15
CASSPTGPPDTEAFF
TGTGCCAGCTCACCAACCGGCCCCCCCGATACTGAAGCTTTCTTT
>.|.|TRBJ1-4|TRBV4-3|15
CASSRITVRGEKLFF
TGCGCCAGCAGCCGGATAACGGTCAGGGGCGAAAAACTGTTTTTT
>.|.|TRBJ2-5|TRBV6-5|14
CASSYMGGWETQYF
TGTGCCAGCAGTTACATGGGGGGTTGGGAGACCCAGTACTTC
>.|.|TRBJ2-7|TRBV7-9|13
CASSPPLVDEQYF
TGTGCCAGCAGCCCCCCGCTGGTTGACGAGCAGTACTTC
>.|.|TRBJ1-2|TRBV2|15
CASRDRDTDPYGYTF
TGTGCCAGCAGAGACCGGGACACGGACCCCTATGGCTACACCTTC
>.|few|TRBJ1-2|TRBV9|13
CASSVGAGDGYTF
TGTGCCAGCAGCGTAGGGGCAGGGGATGGCTACACCTTC
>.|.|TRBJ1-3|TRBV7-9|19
CASSPVRGLEKSSGNTIYF
TGTGCCAGCAGCCCGGTTAGGGGTCTGGAAAAGAGCTCTGGAAACACCATATATTTT
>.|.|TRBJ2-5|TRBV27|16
CASSRSAGEAQETQYF
TGTGCCAGCAGTCGATCCGCAGGGGAGGCCCAAGAGACCCAGTACTTC
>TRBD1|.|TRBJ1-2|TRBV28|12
CASSLDRGFYTF
TGTGCCAGCAGTTTAGACAGGGGGTTTTACACCTTC
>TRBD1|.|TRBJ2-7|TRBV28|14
CASRSTGQGYEQYF
TGTGCCAGCAGATCTACGGGACAGGGTTACGAGCAGTACTTC
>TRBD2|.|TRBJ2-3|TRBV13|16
CASSSRLAGYTDTQYF
TGTGCCAGCAGCTCGAGACTAGCGGGATACACAGATACGCAGTATTTT
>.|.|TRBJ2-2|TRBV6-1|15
CASSDNYRASGELFF
TGTGCCAGCAGTGATAACTACAGGGCAAGCGGGGAGCTGTTTTTT
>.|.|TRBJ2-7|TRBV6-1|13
CASSEAPPYEQYF
TGTGCCAGCAGTGAAGCGCCACCCTACGAGCAGTACTTC